Shown below are 16 T cell receptor beta chains from a single sample sequenced in a study of technical replicates of blood from a handful of donors. Sequencing was performed with immunoSEQ multiplex PCR; in TCRdb, only in-frame clones are kept and a portion is missing. The table has fewer than 100,000 clones, about 94% seen once. Sequenced input: T cells isolated from PBMCs. These receptors originate from a human donor in good health.

As DNA, the CDR3 is TGTGCCAGCAGTGTCCTAGCCACACTCACAGATACGCAGTATTTT. It encodes CASSVLATLTDTQYF. The chain links TRBV2 to TRBJ2-3; the D gene is possibly TRBD2 (5 bases). This CDR3 contains 15 residues. Trimming took off 4 bases at V and 2 bases at J, with 13 bases between the two ends. Germline CDR1 and CDR2: SNHLY and FYNNEI.

This chain connects TRBV15 to TRBJ2-2; TRBD1 matches at 7 bases. Germline values: CDR1 LNHNV, CDR2 YYDKDF (reference sequence). The CDR3 is 17 amino acids. Germline trimming cut 4 bases from V and 2 bases from J; bases unmatched to any gene: 10. CDR3 nucleotide sequence: TGTGCCACCAGCATCGACCGCGAAGGGGGCAACACCGGGGAGCTGTTTTTT. Translated: CATSIDREGGNTGELFF.

The rearrangement links TRBV5-1 to TRBJ2-3, with TRBD2 identical over 7 bases. Looked up from germline, CDR1 is SGHRS and CDR2 is YFSETQ. V shed 3 bases and J 1 base; nucleotides not matched to a gene: 8. The CDR3 spans 16 residues. Here the CDR3 reads CASSSGAGMGTDTQYF. DNA for the CDR3: TGCGCCAGCAGCTCCGGAGCGGGAATGGGCACAGATACGCAGTATTTT. Drawing the rest from reference TRBV5-1 and TRBJ2-3, the complete variable domain is KAGVTQTPRYLIKTRGQQVTLSCSPISGHRSVSWYQQTPGQGLQFLFEYFSETQRNKGNFPGRFSGRQFSNSRSEMNVSTLELGDSALYLCASSSGAGMGTDTQYFGPGTRLTVL.

Worth noting for this clone: One end of the junction fails to match germline, which may point to a read error. This chain uses TRBV7-7 with TRBJ2-6; D ambiguous. In germline, CDR1 is SSHAT, CDR2 FNYEAQ (reference sequence). The CDR3 is made up of 15 amino acids. For the CDR3, the DNA is TGTGCTAGCAGCCCCCTCTACTCTGGGGCCAACGTCCTGACTTTC. Its translation is CASSPLYSGANVLTF.

The V and J genes are TRBV9 and TRBJ2-7; TRBD1 might be the D (5 bases). Per germline, CDR1 SGDLS and CDR2 YYNGEE. The V gene lost 4 bases and the J gene lost 0 bases, with 14 bases spanning the gap. This CDR3 is 15 amino acids long. The CDR3 here is CASSRGQSVSYEQYF. The CDR3 coding sequence is TGTGCCAGCAGCCGCGGACAATCCGTCTCCTACGAGCAGTACTTC.

This chain joins TRBV13 and TRBJ2-3; 16 bases match TRBD2. The junction had 8 bases not matched to a gene; V was cut back by 4 bases and J by 4 bases. The CDR3 is made up of 18 amino acids. Germline loops: CDR1 PRHDT, CDR2 FYEKMQ (reference sequence). The CDR3 is CASSSAGTSGGAADTQYF. The CDR3 bases are TGTGCCAGCAGCTCTGCCGGGACTAGCGGGGGGGCTGCAGATACGCAGTATTTT.

The genes are TRBV9 and TRBJ2-1; 11 nucleotides match TRBD2. Trimming cost V 5 bases and J 6 bases; bases outside gene matches: 7. The CDR3 extends over 15 amino acids. Germline assignment: CDR1 SGDLS and CDR2 YYNGEE. The CDR3 sequence is CASSFSGGAPNEQFF. CDR3 in DNA: TGTGCCAGCAGTTTTAGCGGGGGGGCTCCCAATGAGCAGTTCTTC.

The chain carries TRBV23-1 and TRBJ1-5; a weak D match, TRBD1 (5 bases). TRBV23-1 is treated as an ORF (open reading frame) with a function not yet certain. CDR3 length equals 18 residues. Trimming took 0 bases from V and 0 from J, leaving 15 bases between them. DNA for the CDR3: TGCGCCAGCAGTCAATCGTTGGGGCAGGTGACTAGCAATCAGCCCCAGCATTTT. This encodes CASSQSLGQVTSNQPQHF.

The chain has TRBV5-5 and TRBJ2-1; D possibly corresponds to TRBD2 (6 bases). This CDR3 has 18 residues. Germline-derived CDR1 and CDR2 are SGHKS and YYEKEE (reference sequence). V lost 0 bases and J lost 6, with 22 bases in between. As DNA, the CDR3 is TGTGCCAGCAGCTTGGGGGAGCTATATAGCGGAAGAGGCAATGAGCAGTTCTTC. Amino acid sequence: CASSLGELYSGRGNEQFF.

The chain joins TRBV7-9 to TRBJ2-1, with D possibly TRBD2 on 6 matching bases. Trimming removed 0 bases at V and 8 bases at J, with 17 bases between. This CDR3 has 16 residues. The germline V gene has CDR1 SEHNR and CDR2 FQNEAQ (reference sequence). The CDR3 DNA reads TGTGCCAGCAGCTTAGCGGGGGGTGAAAAGATTTATGAGCAGTTCTTC. It specifies CASSLAGGEKIYEQFF.

CDR3 DNA sequence: TGTGCCAGTAGTATAACTAGCGGGTTCAATGAGCAGTTCTTC. Its protein is CASSITSGFNEQFF. This rearrangement joins TRBV19 to TRBJ2-1; 9 bases align to TRBD2. The CDR3 totals 14 residues. Germline CDR1 LNHDA, CDR2 SQIVND (reference sequence). J was trimmed by 6 bases and V by 2 bases; bases with no gene match: 2.

This clone was recorded at least ten times. This chain uses TRBV5-1 with TRBJ2-7; 10 nucleotides match TRBD1. CDR1 is SGHRS and CDR2 is YFSETQ in the germline V gene. V dropped 3 bases and J dropped 4; count of bases not matched to a gene: 4. The CDR3 has 14 residues. CDR3 sequence reads: CASSSDRGQYEQYF. The CDR3 DNA reads TGCGCCAGCAGCTCAGACAGGGGGCAGTACGAGCAGTACTTC. Looking up the rest from reference TRBV5-1 and TRBJ2-7 gives the full variable domain: KAGVTQTPRYLIKTRGQQVTLSCSPISGHRSVSWYQQTPGQGLQFLFEYFSETQRNKGNFPGRFSGRQFSNSRSEMNVSTLELGDSALYLCASSSDRGQYEQYFGPGTRLTVT.

The J gene is TRBJ2-7, the V gene TRBV19; tentative D call: TRBD1 (6 bases). Deletions cut 6 bases from V and 0 bases from J, with 15 bases between. Germline V gene data show CDR1 as LNHDA and CDR2 as SQIVND (reference sequence). The CDR3 sequence is 15 residues long. The CDR3 loop reads CASSPQGYRSYEQYF. In nucleotides, the CDR3 is TGTGCCAGTAGCCCTCAGGGGTACCGCTCCTACGAGCAGTACTTC.

The J gene is TRBJ1-2, the V gene TRBV28; the D is unclear. CDR3 length: 12 amino acids. Per germline, CDR1 MDHEN and CDR2 SYDVKM. Trimming stripped 4 bases from V and 8 bases from J, with 11 bases between. CDR3 DNA sequence: TGTGCCAGCAGTTCGCACTCGAGGGGCTACACCTTC. Translating it yields CASSSHSRGYTF.

The chain is built from TRBV7-3 and TRBJ2-1, with TRBD2 matching 10 bases. The J segment lost 4 bases and the V segment lost 1 base, leaving 1 base of the junction unmatched. Germline CDR1 SGHTA, CDR2 FQGTGA. This CDR3 has 15 amino acids. The CDR3 reads CASSLIAGGYNEQFF. The CDR3 DNA sequence: TGTGCCAGCAGCTTAATAGCGGGGGGTTACAATGAGCAGTTCTTC.

The chain couples TRBV10-1 to TRBJ1-2; 7 bases agree with TRBD1. Germline V CDR1 and CDR2: WNHNN, SYGVQD (reference sequence). V trimming: 7 bases; J trimming: 6 bases; junction bases outside the gene matches: 26. This CDR3 comprises 19 residues. DNA of the CDR3: TGCGCCAGCATCGACCCCCCGAGGCCCATGACAGGGCTTCGCGATGGCTACACCTTC. It is translated as CASIDPPRPMTGLRDGYTF.